The 17 T cell receptor beta chains presented below share a single source sample, sequenced in a study of shared clonotypes between healthy human individuals. Sequencing used immunoSEQ multiplex PCR; TCRdb keeps in-frame clones, though not all of them. The sample records some 1.5 million clones, around 97% being singletons. Sequencing was carried out using naive CD4+ T cells sorted from blood. Described subset: CD45RA+ positively selected. The receptors come from a man between 25 and 39 years old in good health.

The V and J genes are TRBV5-5 and TRBJ2-1, with TRBD1 matching 7 bases. The CDR3 spans 15 residues. Germline V gives CDR1 SGHKS, CDR2 YYEKEE (reference sequence). The V gene end was trimmed by 5 bases and the J gene end by 8 bases; junction bases not matched to a gene: 13. CDR3 sequence (DNA): TGTGCCAGCAGGATGGGGGCAGGGGGTATCGATGAGCAGTTCTTC. This gives the protein CASRMGAGGIDEQFF. The whole variable domain, filled in from reference TRBV5-5 and TRBJ2-1, reads DAGVTQSPTHLIKTRGQQVTLRCSPISGHKSVSWYQQVLGQGPQFIFQYYEKEERGRGNFPDRFSARQFPNYSSELNVNALLLGDSALYLCASRMGAGGIDEQFFGPGTRLTVL.

The chain combines TRBV29-1 with TRBJ1-1; no reliable D call. Per germline, CDR1 SQVTM and CDR2 ANQGSEA. Trimming stripped 3 bases from V and 2 bases from J, with 10 bases between. This CDR3 has 13 residues. CDR3 bases: TGCAGCGTTGATAGGTACACCAACACTGAAGCTTTCTTT. Protein: CSVDRYTNTEAFF. Looking up the rest from reference TRBV29-1 and TRBJ1-1 gives the full variable domain: SAVISQKPSRDICQRGTSLTIQCQVDSQVTMMFWYRQQPGQSLTLIATANQGSEATYESGFVIDKFPISRPNLTFSTLTVSNMSPEDSSIYLCSVDRYTNTEAFFGQGTRLTVV.

The chain employs TRBV4-3 and TRBJ2-1; possible D gene TRBD2, 6 bases. The V end was cut by 2 bases, the J end by 0 bases, with 14 bases between. This CDR3 comprises 17 residues. From germline, CDR1 is LGHNA and CDR2 YSLEER. CDR3 bases: TGCGCCAGCAGCCAACTTCGGGGGTCGGGCTCCTACAATGAGCAGTTCTTC. Translated, it gives CASSQLRGSGSYNEQFF.

The table lists this clone with a few counts. The V and J genes are TRBV10-1 and TRBJ1-1; no reliable D call. This CDR3 is 13 amino acids long. Looked up from germline, CDR1 is WNHNN and CDR2 is SYGVQD (reference sequence). V was shortened by 4 bases and J by 5 bases, with 11 bases between the two germline ends. CDR3 nucleotide sequence: TGCGCCAGCAGTGTTAAGGAGGGTACTGAAGCTTTCTTT. Translation: CASSVKEGTEAFF.

The chain recombines TRBV5-6 with TRBJ2-3, with unresolved D. The CDR3 runs 14 residues. Germline V gene sequence: CDR1 SGHDT, CDR2 YYEEEE. V gave up 4 bases and J gave up 0 bases, with 9 bases separating them. CDR3 protein: CASSIGRSTDTQYF. CDR3 nucleotide sequence: TGTGCCAGCAGCATAGGACGTAGCACAGATACGCAGTATTTT.

The genes are TRBV7-6 and TRBJ2-5; unclear D gene. V gave up 5 bases and J gave up 5 bases, with 18 bases separating them. Germline CDR1 is SGHVS and CDR2 is FNYEAQ. The CDR3 totals 15 residues. CDR3 amino acids: CASSPVAHSVETQYF. The CDR3 region has the DNA TGTGCCAGCAGCCCCGTTGCCCATTCGGTGGAGACCCAGTACTTC.

The rearrangement uses TRBV5-1 and TRBJ2-1, with 9 bases fitting TRBD2. The CDR3 contains 17 residues. J gave up 7 bases and V 1 base, and 12 bases lay outside the gene matches. The germline CDR1 and CDR2 sequences are SGHRS and YFSETQ. The CDR3 DNA follows: TGCGCCAGCAGCTTGCGCGGTGGGGCTAGCGGGACGAATGAGCAGTTCTTC. Translation gives CASSLRGGASGTNEQFF.

The V gene is TRBV7-6, the J gene TRBJ2-7; 10 bases agree with TRBD1. Germline CDR1 and CDR2: SGHVS and FNYEAQ. The CDR3 has 17 amino acids. The trim removed 5 bases at V and 0 bases at J, leaving 10 bases unmatched. CDR3 loop: CASSLLGTGAFSYEQYF. CDR3 DNA sequence: TGTGCCAGCAGCCTTCTCGGGACAGGGGCCTTCTCCTACGAGCAGTACTTC.

V usage is TRBV4-3 and J usage is TRBJ2-1; 9 bases are a match to TRBD2. Germline CDR1 and CDR2: LGHNA and YSLEER. The V segment lost 0 bases and the J segment 7 bases; nucleotides outside the gene matches: 10. The CDR3 runs to 17 residues. The CDR3 DNA reads TGCGCCAGCAGCCAAGATCACTTAGGACTAGCGAGTAATGAGCAGTTCTTC. This translates into CASSQDHLGLASNEQFF.

This chain joins TRBV19 and TRBJ2-3; the D gene is possibly TRBD2 (6 bases). The CDR3 covers 14 residues. CDR1 and CDR2 (germline): LNHDA, SQIVND (reference sequence). Trimming cost V 1 base and J 1 base, with 6 bases left between them. Written as DNA, the CDR3 is TGTGCCAGTAGTATAGCTAGCGGCACAGATACGCAGTATTTT. Encoded protein: CASSIASGTDTQYF.

The table lists this clone with a count of one. The gene calls are TRBV6-1 and TRBJ1-5, with TRBD1 identical over 9 bases. V lost 6 bases and J lost 5; bases outside the gene matches: 5. The CDR3 sequence is 14 residues long. CDR1 is MNHNS, CDR2 SASEGT, per germline. DNA of the CDR3: TGTGCCAGCAGGGGGACAGGGAGACATCAGCCCCAGCATTTT. As protein: CASRGTGRHQPQHF.

V is TRBV4-3 and J is TRBJ1-1; tentatively, D is TRBD1 (5 bases). The CDR3 covers 15 residues. Trimming took off 1 base at V and 7 bases at J, with 16 bases between the two ends. CDR1 and CDR2 from the germline V gene are LGHNA and YSLEER. CDR3 loop: CASSQGLWQGGEAFF. CDR3 sequence (DNA): TGCGCCAGCAGCCAAGGTCTTTGGCAGGGCGGTGAAGCTTTCTTT.

The chain joins TRBV7-2 to TRBJ1-5; TRBD1 is a possible D gene (6 bases). CDR1 and CDR2 (germline): SGHTA, FQGNSA. The V gene lost 5 bases and the J gene lost 9 bases, with 17 bases spanning the gap. CDR3 size: 14 residues. CDR3 bases: TGTGCCAGCAGCCTAAAGGACAGAGTTGGGCCCCAGCATTTT. As protein: CASSLKDRVGPQHF.

The chain employs TRBV6-4 and TRBJ2-1; 7 positions agree with TRBD2. The CDR3 contains 15 residues. V was clipped by 6 bases and J by 5 bases; unmatched bases: 10. CDR1 and CDR2 from the germline V gene are MRHNA and SNTAGT. CDR3 residues: CASRQWGGPDNEQFF. The CDR3 coding sequence is TGTGCCAGCAGGCAGTGGGGAGGGCCGGACAATGAGCAGTTCTTC.

The chain is built from TRBV15 and TRBJ2-7; 10 positions agree with TRBD1. Germline lookup yields CDR1 LNHNV and CDR2 YYDKDF (reference sequence). The CDR3 spans 17 residues. V lost 0 bases to trimming and J lost 6 bases; unmatched junction nucleotides: 11. The CDR3 nucleotides are TGTGCCACCAGCAGAGACGGGACAGGGGCCCTCTCAAGCGAGCAGTACTTC. It specifies CATSRDGTGALSSEQYF.

This clone showed up just once. The chain links TRBV5-1 to TRBJ2-7; D is undetermined. The CDR3 extends over 15 amino acids. Trimming removed 5 bases at V and 2 bases at J, with 17 bases between. Germline V CDR1 and CDR2: SGHRS, YFSETQ. The CDR3 region is CASSPPGSAAYEQYF. As DNA, the CDR3 is TGCGCCAGCAGTCCACCCGGCTCGGCGGCCTACGAGCAGTACTTC.

V is TRBV27 and J is TRBJ2-7, with unresolved D. This CDR3 region has 14 residues. Germline assignment: CDR1 MNHEY and CDR2 SMNVEV (reference sequence). V was cut by 3 bases and J by 4 bases, with 13 bases left in between. The CDR3 nucleotides are TGTGCCAGCAGTTTGAAGCCCGTAAGTTACGAGCAGTACTTC. Translating gives CASSLKPVSYEQYF.